This entry lists 17 T cell receptor beta chains sequenced from one sample in a study of cytomegalovirus exposure and HLA in healthy donors. Vbeta (60) and Jbeta (13) primers were used in the PCR. Assay used: immunoSEQ multiplex PCR; TCRdb lists only in-frame clones, some missing. The sample lists 150,000 to 200,000 clones, over 75% occurring once. The specimen sequenced was PBMCs. These receptors were collected from a man aged 50-59 years in good health and CMV-seropositive.

This clone has a handful of counts. This chain joins TRBV19 and TRBJ2-4; D remains unclear. The V gene lost 2 bases and the J gene lost 1 base, with 6 bases spanning the gap. The length of the CDR3 is 14 residues. Germline-derived CDR1 and CDR2 are LNHDA and SQIVND (reference sequence). CDR3 protein: CASSISRAKNIQYF. CDR3 bases: TGTGCCAGTAGTATAAGCAGGGCCAAAAACATTCAGTACTTC. The full variable domain, in which reference TRBV19 and TRBJ2-4 provide the parts outside the CDR3, is DGGITQSPKYLFRKEGQNVTLSCEQNLNHDAMYWYRQDPGQGLRLIYYSQIVNDFQKGDIAEGYSVSREKKESFPLTVTSAQKNPTAFYLCASSISRAKNIQYFGAGTRLSVL.

V is TRBV5-4 and J is TRBJ1-6; 10 bases are shared with TRBD1. With 3 bases clipped from V and 6 bases from J, the junction kept 6 bases outside the gene matches. The CDR3 is made up of 16 amino acids. The germline V gene encodes CDR1 SGHNT and CDR2 YYREEE (reference sequence). In nucleotides, the CDR3 is TGTGCCAGCAGCTCGGGGACAGGGGAATTTAATTCACCCCTCCACTTT. Translating gives CASSSGTGEFNSPLHF.

This clone was seen a handful of times. The V and J genes are TRBV10-3 and TRBJ2-3; 10 nucleotides align to TRBD2. The CDR3 is made up of 20 amino acids. Germline values: CDR1 ENHRY, CDR2 SYGVKD. V was pared by 3 bases and J by 0 bases, with 15 bases of the junction left unmatched. For the CDR3, the DNA is TGTGCCATCAGTGATGATCTCATAACTAGCGGGGACCCTAGCACAGATACGCAGTATTTT. This codes for CAISDDLITSGDPSTDTQYF.

The chain couples TRBV19 to TRBJ1-5; no definite D call. The V gene lost 1 base and the J gene lost 3 bases, with 7 bases spanning the gap. Germline V CDR1 and CDR2: LNHDA, SQIVND (reference sequence). This CDR3 has 14 amino acids. CDR3 bases: TGTGCCAGTAGTATAGTCCAGTTCAATCAGCCCCAGCATTTT. Its protein product is CASSIVQFNQPQHF. The complete variable domain, with remaining parts taken from reference TRBV19 and TRBJ1-5, reads DGGITQSPKYLFRKEGQNVTLSCEQNLNHDAMYWYRQDPGQGLRLIYYSQIVNDFQKGDIAEGYSVSREKKESFPLTVTSAQKNPTAFYLCASSIVQFNQPQHFGDGTRLSIL.

The V and J genes are TRBV27 and TRBJ1-1; 8 bases agree with TRBD1. The CDR3 has 12 residues. CDR1 is MNHEY and CDR2 is SMNVEV in the germline V gene (reference sequence). V was clipped by 3 bases and J by 9 bases; unmatched bases: 3. Here the CDR3 DNA reads TGTGCCAGCAGTTTTGGACAGGGTAAAGCTTTCTTT. The encoded protein is CASSFGQGKAFF.

This chain uses TRBV4-1 with TRBJ2-2; 16 nucleotides agree with TRBD2. Trimming cost V 4 bases and J 4 bases; bases outside gene matches: 6. Germline CDR1 and CDR2: MGHRA and YSYEKL. There are 18 residues in the CDR3. In DNA, the CDR3 is TGCGCCAGCAGCCCGGGACTAGCGGGGGGGCTGGCCACCGGGGAGCTGTTTTTT. This gives the protein CASSPGLAGGLATGELFF.

The rearrangement joins TRBV19 to TRBJ1-5, with no clear D. V gave up 3 bases and J gave up 0 bases, with 9 bases separating them. Per germline, CDR1 LNHDA and CDR2 SQIVND (reference sequence). The length of the CDR3 is 15 residues. DNA for the CDR3: TGTGCCAGTAGTATCGCAGGTACTAGCAATCAGCCCCAGCATTTT. Translated: CASSIAGTSNQPQHF.

The chain is built from TRBV7-2 and TRBJ1-3; TRBD1 agrees at 7 bases. Trimming took 5 bases from V and 2 from J; bases not matched to a gene: 6. The germline V gene encodes CDR1 SGHTA and CDR2 FQGNSA. The CDR3 runs 15 residues. The chain's CDR3 is CASSPTGVAGNTIYF. DNA for the CDR3: TGTGCCAGCAGCCCTACAGGGGTGGCTGGAAACACCATATATTTT. Supplemented by reference TRBV7-2 and TRBJ1-3, the full variable domain reads GAGVSQSPSNKVTEKGKDVELRCDPISGHTALYWYRQSLGQGLEFLIYFQGNSAPDKSGLPSDRFSAERTGGSVSTLTIQRTQQEDSAVYLCASSPTGVAGNTIYFGEGSWLTVV.

The J gene is TRBJ2-7, the V gene TRBV6-5; 8 nucleotides align to TRBD1. CDR3 length: 15 amino acids. V lost 2 bases, J lost 5 bases, and 8 bases stayed unmatched. Germline CDR1 and CDR2: MNHEY and SVGAGI. In DNA, the CDR3 is TGTGCCAGCAGTTACCCGAGGACAGGGCGGAACGAGCAGTACGTC. Protein: CASSYPRTGRNEQYV.

The DNA of the CDR3 is TGTGCCAGCAGCTTCGGGGGGGACACTGAAGCTTTCTTT. Encoded protein: CASSFGGDTEAFF. The genes are TRBV5-6 and TRBJ1-1, with a weak D call TRBD1 (5 bases). The CDR3 covers 13 residues. Looked up from germline, CDR1 is SGHDT and CDR2 is YYEEEE. Trimming took 2 bases from V and 3 from J, leaving 8 bases between them.

The chain combines TRBV4-3 with TRBJ1-6; D unresolved. Trimming cost V 1 base and J 8 bases, with 9 bases left between them. Germline V gives CDR1 LGHNA, CDR2 YSLEER. CDR3 size: 14 residues. Here the CDR3 DNA reads TGCGCCAGCAGCCAAGTCAACGAGTATTCACCCCTCCACTTT. Protein: CASSQVNEYSPLHF.

This chain uses TRBV5-1 with TRBJ2-5; D might be TRBD1 (5 bases). V was trimmed by 0 bases and J by 4 bases, leaving 10 bases between them. Germline V gives CDR1 SGHRS, CDR2 YFSETQ. CDR3 length: 14 residues. CDR3 coding DNA: TGCGCCAGCAGCTTGGTTGGGGCAGGAGAGACCCAGTACTTC. As protein: CASSLVGAGETQYF.

The chain recombines TRBV28 with TRBJ2-2, with 9 bases fitting TRBD1. CDR3 length equals 15 residues. Germline V gene data show CDR1 as MDHEN and CDR2 as SYDVKM. V lost 2 bases to trimming and J lost 10 bases; unmatched junction nucleotides: 8. This CDR3 reads CASSLGTGSLLELFF. The CDR3 coding sequence is TGTGCCAGCAGTTTAGGGACAGGGAGTCTGTTGGAGCTGTTTTTT.

V and J are TRBV5-7 and TRBJ2-7; 8 bases map to TRBD2. TRBV5-7 falls under the ORF class, with uncertain function. The CDR3 spans 18 residues. J gave up 6 bases and V 2 bases, and 19 bases lay outside the gene matches. Written as DNA, the CDR3 is TGTGCCAGCAGCTTCCGGGAGGGGTGGGTGGGGGGGCAATCCGAGCAGTACGTC. Translating gives CASSFREGWVGGQSEQYV.

The rearrangement links TRBV5-6 to TRBJ2-4; weak D call: TRBD1 (7 bases). V lost 0 bases and J 1 base, leaving 11 bases between the germline ends. Germline CDR1 is SGHDT and CDR2 is YYEEEE. This CDR3 has 16 residues. The chain's CDR3 is CASSLVAGGAKNIQYF. DNA of the CDR3: TGTGCCAGCAGCTTGGTGGCAGGGGGGGCCAAAAACATTCAGTACTTC.

This chain joins TRBV4-2 and TRBJ2-3; perhaps TRBD1 as D (6 bases). Trimming stripped 5 bases from V and 6 bases from J, with 9 bases between. The CDR3 covers 12 residues. Germline CDR1 reads LGHNA; CDR2 reads YNFKEQ. The CDR3 is CASSLQGDTQYF. The CDR3, as DNA: TGTGCCAGCAGCTTACAGGGTGATACGCAGTATTTT.

The CDR3: CASRTDENPYYGYTF. The CDR3 DNA reads as TGCGCCAGCAGAACAGACGAAAACCCCTACTATGGCTACACCTTC. The V call is TRBV5-1, the J call TRBJ1-2; unclear D gene. The CDR3 loop spans 15 amino acids. Germline V gene sequence: CDR1 SGHRS, CDR2 YFSETQ. With 5 bases removed from V and 3 bases from J, the gap between germline ends came to 17 bases.